The T cell receptor beta chain described here comes from a study of cytomegalovirus exposure and HLA in healthy donors (dated by TCRdb to about 2017). Background for the entire study: According to an earlier analysis of several hundred of the donors, 150 million to 200 million T cells yielded 117 million unique TCR beta sequences and about 300 Gb of sequence data. Typing coverage differed by locus: A, B, C, DRB1 and DQB1 were typed in about 629-640 donors, DQA1 in 500 to 550, DPA1 in nearly 610, and DPB1 in about 450. Donor age, sex, ethnicity and CMV serostatus were compiled together with the repertoire data. On average, roughly 250,000 unique TCR beta nucleotide sequences were sequenced per donor among roughly 430 genotyped donors of the cohort, with roughly 19% of those sequences being non-productive. Class I and class II HLA loci were covered by the typing at four-digit resolution. The study was designed to test whether signatures of past pathogen exposure could be identified by cataloging public T cell receptors. In a later analysis, previously published TCR beta repertoires from several hundred donors were re-analyzed and high-resolution HLA genotyping was added so that TCR occurrence patterns could be studied. An early release covering over 500 HLA-typed donors comprised 250 to 350 gigabases of sequencing data and roughly 85 million unique TCR sequences. Using immunosequencing, the study profiled T cell repertoires from about 610 subjects and related those repertoires to cytomegalovirus serostatus. In a later genetic analysis, genome-wide SNP genotypes for about three fifths of the 666 donors were used, and that subset was treated as a discovery cohort. The later analysis used no new phenotypic data to find candidate immune exposures, relying instead on TCR beta sequences and their occurrence across donors. Besides the first cohort of roughly 700 subjects, a separate validation cohort made up of some 110 different subjects was used. In an earlier analysis of 550 to 700 of the donors, high-throughput TCR beta sequencing was used to judge whether each TCR beta V gene segment behaved as functional or pseudogenic. The study combined high-throughput TCR immunosequencing, statistical association of individual TCRs with disease status, and machine learning to predict cytomegalovirus infection status. Five DR-DQ haplotypes were handled as single units for association and clustering because linkage in the cohort was strong. Of the roughly 390 genotyped donors, approximately 81% were placed in the genetic ancestry cluster associated with self-reported Caucasian donors. Every repertoire in the discovery cohort had been generated on one and the same sequencing platform. Results the study describes overall, beyond this receptor: According to a later genetic analysis, donors in an Asian-associated ancestry cluster had fewer N-insertions in productive TCRs than the roughly 670-donor mean. A further reported finding was that TCR beta sequences accurately predicted the HLA-A and HLA-B alleles for most subjects in the first cohort. In both the original and validation cohorts, the classifier was reported to diagnose cytomegalovirus status with high specificity and sensitivity. Some IMGT-functional V segments, including TRBV6-2 and TRBV6-3, could not be distinguished by the 87-base-pair reads and were therefore excluded. Assigning TCR associations to individual alleles was difficult when HLA alleles, especially DR and DQ, strongly co-occurred. Only TCR beta chains were sequenced in this cohort, and the absence of alpha or paired-chain data limited detectable features. Roughly uniform sequencing depth across donors was assumed in presence/absence analyses, although this assumption may not hold. While some public TCRs were present in many individuals, most TCR sequences turned up only very rarely across donors. A later analysis found that most CMV-associated TCR beta chains appeared HLA-restricted, with HLA associations seemingly driven largely by CMV exposure. For the cohort, immune exposure information was limited to CMV serostatus. In a later analysis, HLA-associated TCR beta chains were found to be more clonally expanded and to have lower generation probabilities than equally common non-associated chains. Correlated functional status among segregating V segments might be attributable to linkage disequilibrium, but an unknown experimental factor could not be ruled out. In a later analysis, around 17,000 TCR beta sequences were associated with specific HLA alleles at a false discovery rate of 0.05. A later analysis reported that several top co-occurrence clusters appeared linked to parvovirus B19, influenza, CMV and Epstein-Barr virus. Because counts were too low, about 15 rarely observed V segments, including chromosome 9 orphons, were left out of the earlier analysis of about 500 of the donors. The study gave a list of 150 to 200 TCR beta chains associated with cytomegalovirus. The authors suggested that the approach could potentially be extended to other disease states and immunological phenotypes. Broadly in line with IMGT annotations, most TCR beta V segments showed up in productive rearrangements about 87% or about 30% of the time in an earlier analysis of several hundred of the donors. In a later analysis, the rate of TCR association differed among HLA loci, with DRB1 alleles having the most associated TCRs and HLA-C alleles having the fewest. Because some donors lacked HLA typing at each locus, the association tests relied only on the typed subset. A few of the identified cytomegalovirus-associated TCR beta chains were confirmed in vitro to be specific for cytomegalovirus antigens. A group of highly shared sequence variants was considered likely to be a technical artifact of the sequencing pipeline. V-gene and J-gene trimming of TCR beta chains was associated with a missense DCLRE1C variant in a later genetic analysis, and the association was replicated in an independent cohort.

Libraries were constructed by the immunoSEQ multiplex PCR assay. For the multiplex PCR, a mixture combining 60 forward primers for TCR Vbeta segments and 13 reverse primers for TCR Jbeta segments was used. The CDR3 region of rearranged TCR beta genes was amplified from genomic DNA by a multiplex PCR assay. The amplified TCR beta libraries were sequenced on the Illumina HiSeq System as 87-base-pair reads. As for how the authors treated the data: In a later analysis, around 80 million unique TCR beta chains were counted across the roughly 670 repertoires, and around 11 million of these chains were shared by at least two donors. A nearest-neighbor algorithm error-corrected the raw reads and collapsed the reads into unique sequences, merging closely related sequences to remove PCR and sequencing errors. To assign V, D and J gene segments, CDR3 sequences were aligned to IMGT reference sequences. Each retained sequence needed at least a six-nucleotide match to both a V gene segment and a J gene segment. Rearrangements were called productive when the CDR3 lacked stop codons and stayed in frame with V and J; all others were non-productive. CDR3 was defined by IMGT convention, running from the second conserved V-encoded cysteine to the conserved J-encoded phenylalanine. The earlier analysis of some 600 of the donors excluded sequences that lacked an unambiguous match to a single V gene segment. An earlier analysis of 450 to 650 of the donors called V segments functional above 56.7% productive rearrangements and segregating when the between-donor standard deviation exceeded 5%. A statistical classification framework was built for diagnosing cytomegalovirus status from the catalog of TCR beta chain sequences. A later analysis assigned V and J genes by comparing TCR nucleotide sequences with IMGT/GENE-DB human TR gene sequences. In a later analysis, CDR3 sequences and most-parsimonious VDJ recombination scenarios were assigned using the TCRdist pipeline. In a later analysis, each TCR beta chain was defined by its CDR3 amino acid sequence together with its V-gene family, and reads lacking a unique V-gene family were excluded. A later analysis removed 600 or so highly shared, low-generation-probability nucleotide sequences to deal with suspected cross-contamination and a sequencing artifact. In a later analysis, a clonal expansion index was calculated for each public chain from normalized within-repertoire ranks of inferred template counts. Generation probabilities in a later analysis came from a VDJ recombination model fitted to out-of-frame rearrangements, and those results were checked against IGoR. In a later analysis, hypergeometric tests were used to score TCR-TCR, TCR-HLA and TCR-CMV co-occurrence, with a repertoire-size bias correction applied to TCR pairs. False discovery rates were estimated in a later analysis by permuting HLA or CMV assignments 20 times. In a later analysis, co-occurring TCRs were grouped with DBSCAN, and TCRdist sequence similarity was added when clustering was performed within HLA-allele-positive subsets. Repertoires with fewer than 30,000 or more than 120,000 public chains were left out of co-occurrence clustering, as were about five repertoires with anomalous nucleotide sharing. Sourced from immuneACCESS, this table was stored by TCRdb with only in-frame sequences that have V and J called. A share of the clones is absent; for the studies checked, an unresolved V gene accounts for under half, and the remainder has no known explanation. That table gives V, J and clone size, and the DNA gave D and trimming. The sample contains about 170,000 clones, roughly 80% of them found a single time. Together, the top ten hold roughly 2% of the sample.

The CDR3 starts with the cysteine, ends with the phenylalanine, and has 15 residues. Just the 45-base CDR3 DNA is kept, in frame starting at base 1. V and J are trimmed by 0 bases and 6 bases, and the gene matches miss 4 bases of the junction. CDR1 and CDR2 are drawn from the germline V gene: SGDLS, YYNGEE. Worth noting for this clone: The clone's antigen remains unknown. Nothing much larger sits one base from this clone, and base qualities are not available.

The cohort comprised fewer than 750 healthy bone marrow donors. Cohort members were all nominally healthy when sampled, although unrecorded immune exposures were likely present. The donor tested CMV seronegative and was one of the 352 seronegative cohort members. A peripheral blood sample was provided by each donor, and peripheral blood mononuclear cells were used for TCR beta sequencing. Genomic DNA extraction from the blood cell samples was performed with the Qiagen DNeasy Blood Extraction Kit. This clonotype was sampled from a female donor in good health and CMV-seronegative. In this chain, TRBV9 is recombined with TRBJ2-4, with 9 central nucleotides matching TRBD1. Sequencing used PBMCs. The nucleotide sequence reads TGTGCCAGCAGCGTAGGGAGACAGGGGGGAAACATTCAGTACTTC. It translates to CASSVGRQGGNIQYF.